The 27 T cell receptor beta chains presented below share a single source sample, sequenced in a study of cytomegalovirus exposure and HLA in healthy donors. Amplification used 60 Vbeta primers and 13 Jbeta primers. Profiling relied on immunoSEQ multiplex PCR, and the TCRdb table lists in-frame clones only, not all of them. The sample records around 72,000 clones, 60% to 75% being singletons. The source material was PBMCs. The source is a man between 40 and 49 years old in good health and CMV-seropositive.

The table lists this clone with a few counts. V and J are TRBV6-5 and TRBJ1-3; possibly TRBD1 for D (5 bases). Germline assignment: CDR1 MNHEY and CDR2 SVGAGI. This CDR3 has 12 amino acids. The V end lost 3 bases, the J end lost 14 bases, and 14 bases lay between the germline ends. CDR3 residues: CASSYPGQPLYF. DNA for the CDR3: TGTGCCAGCAGTTATCCTGGACAACCCCTATATTTT.

Only one count was recorded for this clone. The chain is built from TRBV11-3 and TRBJ1-2; no reliable D call. The CDR3 has 12 residues. Per the germline V gene, CDR1 is SGHNT and CDR2 is YENEEA. V shed 1 base and J shed 8 bases, with 8 bases lying between them. In DNA form, the CDR3 reads TGTGCCAGCAGCTTAGCAGGATCGGGCTACACCTTC. Amino acids: CASSLAGSGYTF.

The rearrangement uses TRBV18 and TRBJ2-3; 8 bases fit TRBD2. The CDR3 sequence is 15 residues long. V gave up 3 bases and J gave up 6 bases; unmatched junction bases: 8. CDR1 is KGHSH and CDR2 is LQKENI in the germline V gene. The CDR3 sequence: CASSPPGLEVDTQYF. In nucleotides, the CDR3 is TGTGCCAGCTCACCCCCGGGACTAGAGGTGGATACGCAGTATTTT.

V usage is TRBV6-1 and J usage is TRBJ2-5; a possible D gene is TRBD1 (5 bases). The better agreement between TRBJ2-7 and the DNA end casts doubt on the J call. The germline CDR1 and CDR2 sequences are MNHNS and SASEGT. The CDR3 spans 13 residues. DNA of the CDR3: TGTGCCAGCACTTTAGACAGCTCCTACGAGCAGTACTTC. Translated: CASTLDSSYEQYF.

This clone was recorded a few times. The V call is TRBV6-1, the J call TRBJ2-7, with D unresolved. CDR1 and CDR2 from the germline V gene are MNHNS and SASEGT. The CDR3 consists of 12 residues. Trimming took off 1 base at V and 4 bases at J, with 5 bases between the two ends. Here the CDR3 DNA reads TGTGCCAGCAGTGAAGGTAGATACGAGCAGTACTTC. It translates to CASSEGRYEQYF.

The chain joins TRBV19 to TRBJ1-2, with D hard to call. Germline CDR1 LNHDA, CDR2 SQIVND (reference sequence). This CDR3 has 17 amino acids. Trimming left V 5 bases short and J 3 bases short, with 22 bases between. The CDR3 region has the DNA TGTGCCAGTAGTCGCCTTGGTGATTGGGGAGAGGACTATGGCTACACCTTC. It codes for CASSRLGDWGEDYGYTF.

J is TRBJ2-3 and V is TRBV2; a weak D match, TRBD1 (5 bases). The CDR3 extends over 16 amino acids. Germline CDR1 SNHLY, CDR2 FYNNEI. V shed 4 bases and J shed 0 bases, with 14 bases lying between them. The CDR3 bases are TGTGCCAGCAGTGGACAGATTTTAAGCAGCACAGATACGCAGTATTTT. Its protein product is CASSGQILSSTDTQYF.

The chain links TRBV28 to TRBJ2-3, with 8 nucleotides matching TRBD2. Trimming cost V 7 bases and J 4 bases; bases outside gene matches: 7. The germline gives CDR1 MDHEN, CDR2 SYDVKM. The CDR3 is made up of 14 amino acids. The CDR3 coding sequence is TGTGCCAGCACCTCCGGGGGGGCGGCAGATACGCAGTATTTT. Encoded protein: CASTSGGAADTQYF.

V gene TRBV4-3 combines with J gene TRBJ2-7; 8 nucleotides line up with TRBD1. Germline V gene lookup returns CDR1 LGHNA and CDR2 YSLEER. V was clipped by 0 bases and J by 1 base; unmatched bases: 8. CDR3 size: 17 residues. The CDR3 region is CASSQEYWTGSSYEQYF. The CDR3 nucleotides are TGCGCCAGCAGCCAAGAATATTGGACAGGGTCATCCTACGAGCAGTACTTC.

For the CDR3, the DNA is TGTGCCAGCAGCCGACAGGGGAGTGATCAGCCCCAGCATTTT. Protein product: CASSRQGSDQPQHF. This rearrangement joins TRBV7-9 to TRBJ1-5; 8 bases match TRBD1. The V gene end was trimmed by 5 bases and the J gene end by 5 bases; junction bases not matched to a gene: 5. The V gene's germline CDR1 is SEHNR and CDR2 FQNEAQ (reference sequence). This CDR3 is 14 amino acids long.

The rearrangement uses TRBV4-1 and TRBJ1-5; TRBD1 might be the D (6 bases). Germline CDR1 reads MGHRA; CDR2 reads YSYEKL. With 0 bases removed from V and 0 bases from J, the gap between germline ends came to 21 bases. The CDR3 totals 20 residues. The CDR3 protein is CASSQEMGRGYSDSNQPQHF. DNA for the CDR3: TGCGCCAGCAGCCAAGAGATGGGCAGGGGTTACTCTGATAGCAATCAGCCCCAGCATTTT.

This clone was counted at least ten times. The chain employs TRBV9 and TRBJ1-6; weak D call: TRBD1 (6 bases). With 0 bases removed from V and 10 bases from J, the gap between germline ends came to 23 bases. CDR3 size: 18 residues. Germline CDR1 reads SGDLS; CDR2 reads YYNGEE. CDR3 sequence reads: CASSVGGGGRDLPSPLHF. As DNA, the CDR3 is TGTGCCAGCAGCGTAGGGGGAGGGGGGCGCGACCTTCCCTCACCCCTCCACTTT.

The chain has TRBV28 and TRBJ1-4; D unresolved. This CDR3 region has 16 residues. CDR1 MDHEN and CDR2 SYDVKM come from the germline V gene. Trimming shortened V by 4 bases and J by 3 bases, and 15 bases separated the two germline ends. This CDR3 is CASSSPPPLANEKLFF. In nucleotides, the CDR3 is TGTGCCAGCAGTTCTCCACCCCCGCTAGCTAATGAAAAACTGTTTTTT.

This clone was seen only once. J is TRBJ1-2 and V is TRBV7-2; D is undetermined. The CDR3 is 16 amino acids. The germline V gene encodes CDR1 SGHTA and CDR2 FQGNSA. V lost 1 base and J 4 bases, leaving 16 bases between the germline ends. CDR3 sequence: CASSLEWALSSYGYTF. The DNA for the CDR3 is TGTGCCAGCAGCTTAGAGTGGGCCCTCTCCAGCTATGGCTACACCTTC.

The chain is built from TRBV5-4 and TRBJ2-7; TRBD1 might be the D (5 bases). Between the trimmed V and J ends, which lost 4 bases and 2 bases, there was a span of 10 bases. The V gene's germline CDR1 is SGHNT and CDR2 YYREEE (reference sequence). The CDR3 length is 13 residues. The CDR3 region is CASSRGRAYEQYF. The CDR3, as DNA: TGTGCCAGCAGCCGCGGCAGGGCCTACGAGCAGTACTTC.

V gene TRBV29-1 combines with J gene TRBJ1-2; D possibly corresponds to TRBD1 (5 bases). The V gene's germline CDR1 is SQVTM and CDR2 ANQGSEA. This CDR3 comprises 15 residues. Trimming pared 6 bases from V and 9 bases from J, leaving 26 bases between. The DNA of the CDR3 is TGCAGCGTCCAGGGCATCGAGACCGATTTTTTTAGCTACACCTTC. The encoded protein is CSVQGIETDFFSYTF. Drawing the rest from reference TRBV29-1 and TRBJ1-2, the complete variable domain is SAVISQKPSRDICQRGTSLTIQCQVDSQVTMMFWYRQQPGQSLTLIATANQGSEATYESGFVIDKFPISRPNLTFSTLTVSNMSPEDSSIYLCSVQGIETDFFSYTFGSGTRLTVV.

This rearrangement joins TRBV9 to TRBJ2-3; 11 bases align to TRBD2. The V segment lost 0 bases and the J segment 5 bases; nucleotides outside the gene matches: 5. The CDR3 length is 16 residues. Germline V CDR1 and CDR2: SGDLS, YYNGEE. The CDR3 region is CASSVAPSGRLDTQYF. In nucleotides, the CDR3 is TGTGCCAGCAGCGTAGCACCTAGCGGGAGGTTAGATACGCAGTATTTT.

This clone was detected only a few times. V is TRBV7-2 and J is TRBJ2-5; 9 bases match TRBD2. Germline CDR1 reads SGHTA; CDR2 reads FQGNSA. This CDR3 region has 15 residues. V lost 1 base, J lost 5 bases, and 5 bases stayed unmatched. CDR3 in DNA: TGTGCCAGCAGCTTAGAGGGCGGGGGGGAGGAGACCCAGTACTTC. This encodes CASSLEGGGEETQYF.

This clone was counted once. J is TRBJ2-5 and V is TRBV23-1; unclear D gene. TRBV23-1 is flagged as an ORF with uncertain function. CDR3 length equals 12 residues. V gave up 5 bases and J gave up 3 bases, with 7 bases separating them. In DNA form, the CDR3 reads TGCGCCAGCAGTAAAACAGAAGAGACCCAGTACTTC. This codes for CASSKTEETQYF.

The J gene is TRBJ1-2, the V gene TRBV19; 7 nucleotides align to TRBD1. The CDR3 sequence is 13 residues long. Germline V gene sequence: CDR1 LNHDA, CDR2 SQIVND (reference sequence). V lost 8 bases, J lost 5 bases, and 8 bases stayed unmatched. CDR3 sequence reads: CASRDSQMYGYTF. In DNA, the CDR3 is TGTGCCAGTCGGGACAGCCAAATGTATGGCTACACCTTC.

The genes are TRBV5-6 and TRBJ2-7, with a tentative D call TRBD1 (5 bases). V lost 1 base, J lost 3 bases, and 14 bases lay in between. Germline assignment: CDR1 SGHDT and CDR2 YYEEEE. The CDR3 is 15 residues long. The chain's CDR3 is CASSLMDTSLYEQYF. CDR3 DNA sequence: TGTGCCAGCAGCTTGATGGACACCTCTCTCTACGAGCAGTACTTC.

Here the CDR3 DNA reads TGTGCCAGCAGTGTGAACAGTCCCGGCTACACCTTC. This gives the protein CASSVNSPGYTF. V and J are TRBV2 and TRBJ1-2; no firm D call. CDR1 and CDR2 from the germline V gene are SNHLY and FYNNEI. Between the trimmed V and J ends, which lost 4 bases and 8 bases, there was a span of 11 bases. CDR3 length: 12 amino acids.

The sample holds a few counts of this clone. The chain links TRBV7-9 to TRBJ1-4; maybe TRBD1 (6 bases). CDR1 SEHNR and CDR2 FQNEAQ come from the germline V gene (reference sequence). The CDR3 is made up of 16 amino acids. The V end was cut by 5 bases, the J end by 4 bases, with 17 bases between. The CDR3 loop reads CASSGGRADYNEKLFF. The CDR3 DNA sequence: TGTGCCAGCAGCGGGGGCAGGGCCGACTATAATGAAAAACTGTTTTTT.

Regarding this clone: At the DNA level, this CDR3 is encoded by other sequences in the same sample as well. V is TRBV11-3 and J is TRBJ2-7, with D perhaps matching TRBD2 (5 bases). Germline CDR1 reads SGHNT; CDR2 reads YENEEA. Between the trimmed V and J ends, which lost 10 bases and 4 bases, there was a span of 23 bases. There are 15 residues in the CDR3. Written as DNA, the CDR3 is TGTGCCATCAGTCAGAGGGAGAAGACGGCATACGAGCAGTACTTC. Translated, it gives CAISQREKTAYEQYF.

V usage is TRBV5-1 and J usage is TRBJ2-7; weak D call: TRBD1 (5 bases). The CDR3 is 14 amino acids. CDR1 is SGHRS, CDR2 YFSETQ, per germline. V was trimmed by 4 bases and J by 0 bases, leaving 11 bases between them. CDR3 sequence reads: CASSVQASSYEQYF. The CDR3 DNA is TGCGCCAGCAGCGTACAGGCGAGCTCCTACGAGCAGTACTTC.

The CDR3 reads CASSFTSNTGELFF. The CDR3 DNA follows: TGTGCCAGCAGCTTTACTTCAAACACCGGGGAGCTGTTTTTT. The chain joins TRBV11-2 to TRBJ2-2, with D unclear. The germline V and J ends were trimmed by 3 bases and 2 bases, with 7 bases remaining between them. The CDR3 contains 14 residues. Germline lookup yields CDR1 SGHAT and CDR2 FQNNGV.

The V and J genes are TRBV5-1 and TRBJ1-4; D uncertain. V was trimmed by 4 bases and J by 0 bases, leaving 10 bases between them. The germline CDR1 and CDR2 sequences are SGHRS and YFSETQ. CDR3 length: 15 residues. As DNA, the CDR3 is TGCGCCAGCAGCCTGACGGGATCAACTAATGAAAAACTGTTTTTT. Translating gives CASSLTGSTNEKLFF.